Below, 8 T cell receptor beta chains from the same sample are listed, as sequenced in a study of blood T cell repertoires in COVID-19. TCRdb's table, derived via immunoSEQ multiplex PCR, lists solely in-frame clones and lacks some. The sample consists of about 250,000 clones, 80% to 90% of them appearing once. Sequenced: PBMCs or T cells enriched from blood (not recorded which). Every receptor here comes from a woman aged 18-30 years who had recovered from COVID-19.

This CDR3 reads CASSGSGTPLTDTQYF. The DNA for the CDR3 is TGTGCCAGCAGCGGATCCGGGACACCTCTCACAGATACGCAGTATTTT. The gene calls are TRBV9 and TRBJ2-3, with a weak D call TRBD1 (6 bases). Germline assignment: CDR1 SGDLS and CDR2 YYNGEE. This CDR3 spans 16 amino acids. Trimming cost V 3 bases and J 2 bases, with 16 bases left between them.

This clone was counted a single time. The gene calls are TRBV9 and TRBJ1-1; TRBD1 aligns across 7 bases. In germline, CDR1 is SGDLS, CDR2 YYNGEE. V shed 4 bases, J shed 2 bases, and the junction held 5 bases outside the gene matches. This CDR3 has 14 amino acids. The chain's CDR3 is CASSQTGTNTEAFF. In nucleotides, the CDR3 is TGTGCCAGCAGCCAGACAGGGACAAACACTGAAGCTTTCTTT.

This chain joins TRBV14 and TRBJ1-1; 7 bases fit TRBD1. The length of the CDR3 is 13 residues. J was trimmed by 4 bases and V by 6 bases; bases with no gene match: 5. Germline V CDR1 and CDR2: SGHDN, FVKESK. CDR3 sequence: CASRGQSRTEAFF. The CDR3 nucleotides read TGTGCCAGCAGGGGACAGTCCCGCACTGAAGCTTTCTTT.

The chain is built from TRBV5-1 and TRBJ2-3; 9 nucleotides match TRBD1. This CDR3 comprises 14 residues. Per germline, CDR1 SGHRS and CDR2 YFSETQ. The trim removed 5 bases at V and 4 bases at J, leaving 5 bases unmatched. The CDR3 region is CASSGQGRPDTQYF. The CDR3 DNA reads as TGCGCCAGCAGTGGACAGGGGAGGCCAGATACGCAGTATTTT.

The gene calls are TRBV2 and TRBJ1-5; no definite D call. This CDR3 has 13 residues. The germline gives CDR1 SNHLY, CDR2 FYNNEI. Trimming left V 6 bases short and J 9 bases short, with 15 bases between. Here the CDR3 DNA reads TGTGCCAGCAGCGCGGACTCGTTAGGGCCCCAGCATTTT. Translation gives CASSADSLGPQHF. Combining the CDR3 with reference TRBV2 and TRBJ1-5 gives the whole variable domain EPEVTQTPSHQVTQMGQEVILRCVPISNHLYFYWYRQILGQKVEFLVSFYNNEISEKSEIFDDQFSVERPDGSNFTLKIRSTKLEDSAMYFCASSADSLGPQHFGDGTRLSIL.

This clone has a handful of counts. The chain has TRBV19 and TRBJ2-2; maybe TRBD1 (6 bases). Looked up from germline, CDR1 is LNHDA and CDR2 is SQIVND (reference sequence). The CDR3 sequence is 13 residues long. Trimming left V 8 bases short and J 3 bases short, with 10 bases between. The CDR3 protein is CASESGDTGELFF. The CDR3 DNA reads TGTGCCAGTGAATCAGGGGACACCGGGGAGCTGTTTTTT. Full variable domain (rest looked up from reference TRBV19 and TRBJ2-2): DGGITQSPKYLFRKEGQNVTLSCEQNLNHDAMYWYRQDPGQGLRLIYYSQIVNDFQKGDIAEGYSVSREKKESFPLTVTSAQKNPTAFYLCASESGDTGELFFGEGSRLTVL.

The chain is built from TRBV12-3 or TRBV12-4 and TRBJ1-1, with D possibly matching TRBD1 (6 bases). The V end was cut by 4 bases, the J end by 11 bases, with 17 bases between. This CDR3 has 13 amino acids. The CDR3 nucleotides read TGTGCCAGCAGTTCCTCAGGGGCCCCTCGGGCTTTCTTT. This codes for CASSSSGAPRAFF.

This clone was seen once. V usage is TRBV28 and J usage is TRBJ2-7; D remains ambiguous. The ends were cut back, 5 bases at V and 2 bases at J, with 10 bases in the middle. CDR1 and CDR2 (germline): MDHEN, SYDVKM. This CDR3 comprises 13 residues. In nucleotides, the CDR3 is TGTGCCAGCAGTCCCCCCAGTACCTACGAGCAGTACTTC. It translates to CASSPPSTYEQYF.